This T cell receptor (beta chain) appears in the sequencing data of a study of molecular identifiers for immune sequencing clone quantification. Findings and limits, study-wide: The share of molecules held by clones above 20 RNA copies was over 99% in effector cells and under 1% in naive cells.

Methods described previously were used for bulk TCR libraries, and listed TCR primers were applied. TCRdb reprocessed the PCR reads via MiXCR and lists one record per CDR3 protein. In the table there are about 320,000 distinct CDR3 sequences, roughly a quarter of which are singletons. The germline gives CDR1 SGHTA, CDR2 FQGNSA. The CDR3 is made up of 19 amino acids. This clonotype was seen a handful of times. No antigen is known for it. Mismatch with germline at one junction end may stem from a read error. Naive CD8 T cell sorting was performed on the CD8+CD4-CCR7+CD45RA+ phenotype. The sample taken for sequencing was naive CD8+ T cells from blood, with Jurkat cell RNA spiked in. The subset is: FACS-sorted CD8+CD4-CCR7+CD45RA+ naive T cells. The genes are TRBV7-2 and TRBJ2-1; 7 nucleotides line up with TRBD2. This receptor was taken from a human donor in good health. Some libraries in this study had Jurkat cell RNA spiked in. DNA of the CDR3: TGTGCCAGCAGCGATTTATCTCTCCCGGTCTCTAGCGGCGACAATGAGCAGTCCTTC. Its translation: CASSDLSLPVSSGDNEQSF.